This is a list of T cell receptor beta chains from one sample in a study of blood T cell repertoires in COVID-19. The table came from immunoSEQ multiplex PCR; TCRdb's copy has only in-frame clones and leaves some out. The sample consists of roughly 74,000 clones, around 90% of them appearing once. The sample comprised peripheral blood. The receptors were gathered from a woman of 80 years or more with active or convalescent COVID-19. CDR3s include the opening cysteine and the closing phenylalanine or tryptophan. The D gene is left open where the match is weak. Size values are once, few and many counts, or a class for expanded clones, and some rows have none.

CDR3aa: CASKLAGVGTDTQYF; j_gene: TRBJ2-3; v_gene: TRBV4-1; d_gene: TRBD2; abundance: -
CDR3aa: CATSGAGWDIQYF; j_gene: TRBJ2-4; v_gene: TRBV24-1; d_gene: -; abundance: -
CDR3aa: CASKDPGTGSSEQYF; j_gene: TRBJ2-7; v_gene: TRBV7-9; d_gene: TRBD1; abundance: -
CDR3aa: CASSLRSGQGFSNYGYTF; j_gene: TRBJ1-2; v_gene: TRBV5-6; d_gene: TRBD1; abundance: -
CDR3aa: CATSRDQGATDTQYF; j_gene: TRBJ2-3; v_gene: TRBV15; d_gene: TRBD1; abundance: -
CDR3aa: CASSQDLTDTYGYTF; j_gene: TRBJ1-2; v_gene: TRBV4-3; d_gene: -; abundance: -
CDR3aa: CATRREAGNTIYF; j_gene: TRBJ1-3; v_gene: TRBV10-1; d_gene: -; abundance: -
CDR3aa: CASSIGTGSYGYTF; j_gene: TRBJ1-2; v_gene: TRBV19; d_gene: TRBD1; abundance: -
CDR3aa: CASSPTGGNQPQHF; j_gene: TRBJ1-5; v_gene: TRBV3-1/TRBV3-2; d_gene: -; abundance: once
CDR3aa: CASTLGGNYGYTF; j_gene: TRBJ1-2; v_gene: TRBV5-5; d_gene: -; abundance: -
CDR3aa: CASSFADSFQETQYF; j_gene: TRBJ2-5; v_gene: TRBV7-8; d_gene: -; abundance: few
CDR3aa: CASSDVRGNQPQHF; j_gene: TRBJ1-5; v_gene: TRBV2; d_gene: -; abundance: -
CDR3aa: CASSQVIRYTEAFF; j_gene: TRBJ1-1; v_gene: TRBV4-1; d_gene: -; abundance: -
CDR3aa: CASSYPQGRLNNQPQHF; j_gene: TRBJ1-5; v_gene: TRBV6-2/TRBV6-3; d_gene: -; abundance: once
CDR3aa: CASRGRGGTGELFF; j_gene: TRBJ2-2; v_gene: TRBV19; d_gene: -; abundance: -
CDR3aa: CASSVAPDLGGPQHF; j_gene: TRBJ1-5; v_gene: TRBV9; d_gene: -; abundance: -
CDR3aa: CASSLRRTMNTEAFF; j_gene: TRBJ1-1; v_gene: TRBV7-9; d_gene: -; abundance: -
CDR3aa: CASSTTSDLTDTQYF; j_gene: TRBJ2-3; v_gene: TRBV6-5; d_gene: TRBD2; abundance: -
CDR3aa: CASSSPPRADTQYF; j_gene: TRBJ2-3; v_gene: TRBV6-2/TRBV6-3; d_gene: -; abundance: -
CDR3aa: CASSQEGPPTSGRAFFADTQYF; j_gene: TRBJ2-3; v_gene: TRBV14; d_gene: TRBD2; abundance: -
CDR3aa: CASSLARVGLADTQYF; j_gene: TRBJ2-3; v_gene: TRBV7-8; d_gene: -; abundance: -
CDR3aa: CAIRSDREAQETQYF; j_gene: TRBJ2-5; v_gene: TRBV10-3; d_gene: TRBD1; abundance: -
CDR3aa: CASSVGGLEYEQYF; j_gene: TRBJ2-7; v_gene: TRBV9; d_gene: TRBD2; abundance: -
CDR3aa: CASRGTGKETQYF; j_gene: TRBJ2-5; v_gene: TRBV7-2; d_gene: TRBD1; abundance: once
CDR3aa: CASSQGDYGVYEQYF; j_gene: TRBJ2-7; v_gene: TRBV4-3; d_gene: -; abundance: -
CDR3aa: CAISESQGRANSPLHF; j_gene: TRBJ1-6; v_gene: TRBV10-3; d_gene: -; abundance: -
CDR3aa: CASSSEQTF; j_gene: TRBJ1-2; v_gene: TRBV12-3/TRBV12-4; d_gene: -; abundance: -
CDR3aa: CSASGGPLEKLFF; j_gene: TRBJ1-4; v_gene: TRBV20-1; d_gene: -; abundance: -
CDR3aa: CASSEAPPAGNSPLHF; j_gene: TRBJ1-6; v_gene: TRBV6-1; d_gene: -; abundance: -
CDR3aa: CASSQGGGRETQYF; j_gene: TRBJ2-5; v_gene: TRBV4-3; d_gene: -; abundance: -
CDR3aa: CASSGINYGYTF; j_gene: TRBJ1-2; v_gene: TRBV30; d_gene: -; abundance: -
CDR3aa: CASSLTDTIYF; j_gene: TRBJ1-3; v_gene: TRBV11-2; d_gene: -; abundance: once
CDR3aa: CASSFPGATEAFF; j_gene: TRBJ1-1; v_gene: TRBV11-2; d_gene: -; abundance: once